The rows below give T cell receptor beta chains drawn from one sample of a study of cytomegalovirus exposure and HLA in healthy donors. Clones were read by immunoSEQ multiplex PCR, and TCRdb kept only the in-frame ones, dropping some. The sample yields 100,000 to 150,000 clones, roughly 80% seen once. Material for sequencing was PBMCs. Source of these receptors: a young man in good health and CMV-seropositive. Each CDR3 is given with its conserved first and last residue. D genes are given only for firm matches. Size tells how often a clone was seen (once, few, many) or the class of an expanded clone, and some rows leave it out.

cdr3_aa	cdr3_nt	j_call	d_call	v_call	clone_size
CASSPHPRTGAHTGELFF	TGTGCCAGCAGCCCCCACCCTCGGACAGGCGCCCACACCGGGGAGCTGTTTTTT	TRBJ2-2	TRBD1	TRBV13	NA
CASRGDRGNGYTF	TGTGCCAGCAGAGGGGACAGGGGGAACGGCTACACCTTC	TRBJ1-2	TRBD1	TRBV7-9	NA
CASRNVNRVFNEQYF	TGTGCCAGCAGAAACGTCAACAGGGTATTCAACGAGCAGTACTTC	TRBJ2-7	NA	TRBV2	NA
CASSQVQLQETQYF	TGCGCCAGCAGCCAAGTCCAACTCCAAGAGACCCAGTACTTC	TRBJ2-5	NA	TRBV4-1	NA
CASSLTVAGDSYEQYF	TGCGCCAGCAGCTTGACGGTGGCAGGGGACTCCTACGAGCAGTACTTC	TRBJ2-7	NA	TRBV5-1	NA
CASSQDGGTSNTQYF	TGTGCCAGCAGCCAAGACGGGGGAACCTCGAATACGCAGTATTTT	TRBJ2-3	NA	TRBV4-2	NA
CASSLTGTGGTDTQYF	TGTGCCAGCTCCCTAACCGGGACAGGGGGAACAGATACGCAGTATTTT	TRBJ2-3	TRBD1	TRBV6-6	NA
CASQGAFVETQYF	TGTGCCAGTCAGGGGGCGTTCGTGGAGACCCAGTACTTC	TRBJ2-5	TRBD1	TRBV19	NA
CASSGGTGANQPQHF	TGCGCCAGCAGCGGGGGGACAGGGGCCAATCAGCCCCAGCATTTT	TRBJ1-5	TRBD1	TRBV4-1	few
CASSQDLVGSGTADSPLHF	TGCGCCAGCAGCCAAGATTTGGTAGGATCGGGGACAGCAGATTCACCCCTCCACTTT	TRBJ1-6	TRBD1	TRBV4-3	NA
CASSETRGPYEQYF	TGTGCCAGCAGTGAAACCAGGGGACCCTACGAGCAGTACTTC	TRBJ2-7	NA	TRBV2	NA
CASSLPGLALSEQFF	TGTGCCAGCAGCTTGCCGGGACTAGCACTTAGTGAGCAGTTCTTC	TRBJ2-1	TRBD2	TRBV5-5	NA
CASSLARTGNEQYF	TGTGCCAGCAGCTTAGCCAGGACAGGGAACGAGCAGTACTTC	TRBJ2-7	TRBD1	TRBV7-9	once
CASSVRVYNEQFF	TGTGCCAGCAGCGTCCGGGTCTACAATGAGCAGTTCTTC	TRBJ2-1	NA	TRBV5-4	NA
CAWRRQGTGNTIYF	TGTGCCTGGAGGAGACAGGGAACTGGAAACACCATATATTTT	TRBJ1-3	TRBD1	TRBV30	NA
CASSLYRRGEDGYTF	TGTGCCAGCAGCTTATATCGCAGGGGGGAAGACGGCTACACCTTC	TRBJ1-2	TRBD1	TRBV7-2	NA
CASSDSGQGDSSEAFF	TGTGCCAGCAGTGACTCAGGACAGGGGGATTCATCTGAAGCTTTCTTT	TRBJ1-1	TRBD1	TRBV6-4	NA
CASSPLLDFVTSTDTQYF	TGTGCCAGCAGCCCCCTCCTTGACTTTGTAACTAGCACAGATACGCAGTATTTT	TRBJ2-3	NA	TRBV7-2	NA
CASSYGRGTYEQYF	TGTGCCAGCAGTTACGGCCGAGGGACCTACGAGCAGTACTTC	TRBJ2-7	NA	TRBV6-5	NA
CASGGAGETQYF	TGTGCCAGCGGGGGGGCAGGGGAGACCCAGTACTTC	TRBJ2-5	NA	TRBV7-2	NA
CASGPWTGKPSTDTQYF	TGTGCTAGTGGACCTTGGACAGGGAAACCTAGCACAGATACGCAGTATTTT	TRBJ2-3	TRBD1	TRBV12-5	few
CAWSPPDRSNEKLFF	TGTGCCTGGAGTCCACCTGACAGAAGCAATGAAAAACTGTTTTTT	TRBJ1-4	NA	TRBV30	NA
CASSFTRQGPGYEQYF	TGTGCCAGCAGTTTCACCCGACAGGGGCCCGGCTACGAGCAGTACTTC	TRBJ2-7	TRBD1	TRBV27	NA
CASSLATRTQYF	TGTGCCAGCAGCTTAGCGACTAGGACCCAGTACTTC	TRBJ2-5	NA	TRBV7-6	once
CASSLDRGTVYGYTF	TGTGCCAGCAGCCTGGACAGGGGGACAGTCTATGGCTACACCTTC	TRBJ1-2	TRBD1	TRBV7-8	once